This is a list of T cell receptor beta chains from one sample in a study of PD-1 blockade in classical Hodgkin lymphoma. Libraries were prepared by immunoSEQ multiplex PCR; TCRdb keeps only in-frame clonotypes and omits some of them. The table shows 70,000 or so clones, with approximately 93% occurring only once. The sample consisted of peripheral blood mononuclear cells (PBMCs). These TCRs come from a human donor with classical Hodgkin lymphoma. The CDR3 runs from the conserved cysteine through the conserved F or W. Fields, in order: V gene, D gene, clone size, J gene, CDR3 protein, CDR3 DNA. D genes are given only for firm matches. A row's size may be missing; if present it is once, few, many or a size class.

v_gene: TRBV2
d_gene: NA
abundance: NA
j_gene: TRBJ1-5
CDR3aa: CASSDDQPQHF
CDR3nt: TGTGCCAGCAGTGATGATCAGCCCCAGCATTTT

v_gene: TRBV18
d_gene: NA
abundance: once
j_gene: TRBJ2-2
CDR3aa: CASSRQENTGELFF
CDR3nt: TGTGCCAGCTCAAGACAGGAGAACACCGGGGAGCTGTTTTTT

v_gene: TRBV9
d_gene: NA
abundance: NA
j_gene: TRBJ1-1
CDR3aa: CASSATPGFVPFF
CDR3nt: TGTGCCAGCAGCGCAACGCCCGGATTCGTGCCTTTCTTT

v_gene: TRBV10-3
d_gene: TRBD2
abundance: NA
j_gene: TRBJ2-7
CDR3aa: CAIGTSGGPTYEQYF
CDR3nt: TGTGCCATCGGGACTAGCGGGGGACCAACCTACGAGCAGTACTTC

v_gene: TRBV5-4
d_gene: TRBD1
abundance: NA
j_gene: TRBJ1-2
CDR3aa: CASSAEGAIGYGYTF
CDR3nt: TGTGCCAGCAGCGCCGAGGGGGCAATTGGCTATGGCTACACCTTC

v_gene: TRBV10-2
d_gene: NA
abundance: NA
j_gene: TRBJ2-1
CDR3aa: CASISSYNEQFF
CDR3nt: TGCGCCAGCATCAGCTCCTACAATGAGCAGTTCTTC

v_gene: TRBV13
d_gene: TRBD2
abundance: NA
j_gene: TRBJ2-1
CDR3aa: CASSLVSPSLAGGPQVRWEQFF
CDR3nt: TGTGCCAGCAGCTTAGTGTCCCCCTCCCTAGCGGGAGGCCCACAGGTTAGGTGGGAGCAGTTCTTC

v_gene: TRBV18
d_gene: NA
abundance: NA
j_gene: TRBJ2-1
CDR3aa: CATAGYNEQFF
CDR3nt: TGTGCCACCGCAGGGTACAATGAGCAGTTCTTC

v_gene: TRBV7-3
d_gene: NA
abundance: NA
j_gene: TRBJ2-2
CDR3aa: CASSLTPGELFF
CDR3nt: TGTGCCAGCAGCTTAACACCCGGGGAGCTGTTTTTT

v_gene: TRBV7-9
d_gene: NA
abundance: NA
j_gene: TRBJ1-5
CDR3aa: CASSLQENQPQHF
CDR3nt: TGTGCCAGCAGCTTACAGGAAAATCAGCCCCAGCATTTT

v_gene: TRBV28
d_gene: TRBD2
abundance: NA
j_gene: TRBJ2-3
CDR3aa: CATGLAGGPTGTDTQYF
CDR3nt: TGTGCCACCGGACTAGCGGGAGGCCCGACGGGGACAGATACGCAGTATTTT

v_gene: TRBV6-1
d_gene: TRBD1
abundance: NA
j_gene: TRBJ1-4
CDR3aa: CASSVAGGTTNEKLFF
CDR3nt: TGTGCCAGCAGTGTTGCAGGGGGCACGACTAATGAAAAACTGTTTTTT

v_gene: TRBV7-2
d_gene: NA
abundance: NA
j_gene: TRBJ2-3
CDR3aa: CASSPQVGQYF
CDR3nt: TGTGCCAGCAGCCCGCAAGTAGGGCAGTATTTT

v_gene: TRBV27
d_gene: NA
abundance: NA
j_gene: TRBJ1-4
CDR3aa: CASSFHNEKLFF
CDR3nt: TGTGCCAGCAGTTTTCATAATGAAAAACTGTTTTTT

v_gene: TRBV6-1
d_gene: TRBD1
abundance: once
j_gene: TRBJ1-5
CDR3aa: CASRLQGGQPQHF
CDR3nt: TGTGCCAGCAGACTTCAGGGGGGACAGCCCCAGCATTTT

v_gene: TRBV4-3
d_gene: TRBD1
abundance: NA
j_gene: TRBJ2-5
CDR3aa: CASSPTGGRETQYF
CDR3nt: TGCGCCAGCAGCCCCACAGGGGGCCGGGAGACCCAGTACTTC

v_gene: TRBV5-4
d_gene: NA
abundance: NA
j_gene: TRBJ2-7
CDR3aa: CASSPNVCMGGGSTRLQYF
CDR3nt: TGTGCCAGCAGCCCCAACGTATGTATGGGGGGGGGCTCTACGAGGTTGCAGTACTTC

v_gene: TRBV28
d_gene: NA
abundance: NA
j_gene: TRBJ2-7
CDR3aa: CASSLSGLQLRWSYEQYF
CDR3nt: TGTGCCAGCAGTTTATCCGGCCTTCAACTTCGCTGGAGCTACGAGCAGTACTTC

v_gene: TRBV18
d_gene: NA
abundance: NA
j_gene: TRBJ1-2
CDR3aa: CASSPPGTFWDYGYTF
CDR3nt: TGTGCCAGCTCACCACCGGGTACTTTCTGGGACTATGGCTACACCTTC

v_gene: TRBV29-1
d_gene: TRBD2
abundance: once
j_gene: TRBJ2-7
CDR3aa: CSASGGTYEQYF
CDR3nt: TGCAGCGCCTCGGGGGGGACCTACGAGCAGTACTTC

v_gene: TRBV5-6
d_gene: NA
abundance: NA
j_gene: TRBJ1-2
CDR3aa: CASSWAGGNYGYTF
CDR3nt: TGTGCCAGCAGCTGGGCGGGGGGTAACTATGGCTACACCTTC

v_gene: TRBV27
d_gene: TRBD2
abundance: NA
j_gene: TRBJ2-1
CDR3aa: CASSPLSGSRFF
CDR3nt: TGTGCCAGCAGTCCCCTCAGCGGGAGTAGGTTCTTC

v_gene: TRBV19
d_gene: TRBD1
abundance: NA
j_gene: TRBJ2-7
CDR3aa: CASSISRGPTSYEQYF
CDR3nt: TGTGCCAGTAGTATAAGCAGGGGGCCAACCTCCTACGAGCAGTACTTC

v_gene: TRBV13
d_gene: NA
abundance: NA
j_gene: TRBJ1-2
CDR3aa: CASSSQGSGYGYTF
CDR3nt: TGTGCCAGCAGCTCCCAGGGATCTGGCTATGGCTACACCTTC

v_gene: TRBV12-5
d_gene: NA
abundance: NA
j_gene: TRBJ1-1
CDR3aa: CASGKKTGTPGEAFF
CDR3nt: TGTGCTAGTGGTAAAAAGACAGGAACGCCGGGGGAAGCTTTCTTT

v_gene: TRBV5-4
d_gene: NA
abundance: NA
j_gene: TRBJ2-3
CDR3aa: CASSLDRRTDTQYF
CDR3nt: TGTGCCAGCAGCCTTGACAGGAGGACAGATACGCAGTATTTT

v_gene: TRBV9
d_gene: NA
abundance: NA
j_gene: TRBJ1-1
CDR3aa: CASSASLNTEAFF
CDR3nt: TGTGCCAGCAGCGCCTCACTGAACACTGAAGCTTTCTTT

v_gene: TRBV7-6
d_gene: TRBD1
abundance: NA
j_gene: TRBJ2-1
CDR3aa: CASSIQDRVNEQFF
CDR3nt: TGTGCCAGCAGCATCCAGGACAGGGTCAATGAGCAGTTCTTC

v_gene: TRBV5-4
d_gene: TRBD1
abundance: NA
j_gene: TRBJ1-2
CDR3aa: CASSPPTGGYGYTF
CDR3nt: TGTGCCAGCAGCCCACCTACAGGGGGCTATGGCTACACCTTC

v_gene: TRBV19
d_gene: NA
abundance: NA
j_gene: TRBJ2-7
CDR3aa: CASSIAEYYEQYF
CDR3nt: TGTGCCAGTAGTATAGCGGAATACTACGAGCAGTACTTC

v_gene: TRBV6-5
d_gene: NA
abundance: NA
j_gene: TRBJ1-5
CDR3aa: CASSTTGSGNQPQHF
CDR3nt: TGTGCCAGCAGTACTACAGGGTCAGGCAATCAGCCCCAGCATTTT

v_gene: TRBV7-2
d_gene: TRBD1
abundance: NA
j_gene: TRBJ1-2
CDR3aa: CASSPPGQGSAF
CDR3nt: TGTGCCAGTTCCCCACCGGGACAGGGGTCGGCCTTC

v_gene: TRBV14
d_gene: NA
abundance: NA
j_gene: TRBJ2-7
CDR3aa: CASSQDSYEQYF
CDR3nt: TGTGCCAGCTCGCAGGACTCCTACGAGCAGTACTTC

v_gene: TRBV9
d_gene: NA
abundance: NA
j_gene: TRBJ2-5
CDR3aa: CASSVGSSETQYF
CDR3nt: TGTGCCAGCAGCGTAGGTTCCTCTGAGACCCAGTACTTC

v_gene: TRBV25-1
d_gene: NA
abundance: NA
j_gene: TRBJ1-4
CDR3aa: CASSVSLAQWREKLFF
CDR3nt: TGTGCCAGCAGTGTTTCCCTAGCGCAATGGAGGGAAAAACTGTTTTTT

v_gene: TRBV19
d_gene: TRBD2
abundance: NA
j_gene: TRBJ2-3
CDR3aa: CASSTGLADTQYF
CDR3nt: TGTGCCAGTAGTACAGGACTAGCAGATACGCAGTATTTT

v_gene: TRBV5-4
d_gene: NA
abundance: NA
j_gene: TRBJ1-2
CDR3aa: CASSLEQGSPDGGYTF
CDR3nt: TGTGCCAGCAGCTTGGAACAAGGCAGTCCTGATGGTGGCTACACCTTC

v_gene: TRBV29-1
d_gene: NA
abundance: once
j_gene: TRBJ2-7
CDR3aa: CSATGPVFEQYF
CDR3nt: TGCAGCGCGACAGGACCCGTGTTTGAGCAGTACTTC

v_gene: TRBV10-3
d_gene: TRBD1
abundance: NA
j_gene: TRBJ2-3
CDR3aa: CATATGWRDTQYF
CDR3nt: TGTGCCACCGCGACAGGGTGGAGGGATACGCAGTATTTT

v_gene: TRBV7-8
d_gene: NA
abundance: NA
j_gene: TRBJ2-3
CDR3aa: CASSLDAGSTDTQYF
CDR3nt: TGTGCCAGCAGCTTAGATGCGGGGAGCACAGATACGCAGTATTTT

v_gene: TRBV7-2
d_gene: NA
abundance: NA
j_gene: TRBJ1-5
CDR3aa: CASSRGAQPQHF
CDR3nt: TGTGCCAGCAGCCGAGGGGCGCAGCCCCAGCATTTT

v_gene: TRBV5-4
d_gene: NA
abundance: NA
j_gene: TRBJ2-5
CDR3aa: CASSLVGAGGETQYF
CDR3nt: TGTGCCAGCAGCTTGGTAGGGGCTGGGGGAGAGACCCAGTACTTC